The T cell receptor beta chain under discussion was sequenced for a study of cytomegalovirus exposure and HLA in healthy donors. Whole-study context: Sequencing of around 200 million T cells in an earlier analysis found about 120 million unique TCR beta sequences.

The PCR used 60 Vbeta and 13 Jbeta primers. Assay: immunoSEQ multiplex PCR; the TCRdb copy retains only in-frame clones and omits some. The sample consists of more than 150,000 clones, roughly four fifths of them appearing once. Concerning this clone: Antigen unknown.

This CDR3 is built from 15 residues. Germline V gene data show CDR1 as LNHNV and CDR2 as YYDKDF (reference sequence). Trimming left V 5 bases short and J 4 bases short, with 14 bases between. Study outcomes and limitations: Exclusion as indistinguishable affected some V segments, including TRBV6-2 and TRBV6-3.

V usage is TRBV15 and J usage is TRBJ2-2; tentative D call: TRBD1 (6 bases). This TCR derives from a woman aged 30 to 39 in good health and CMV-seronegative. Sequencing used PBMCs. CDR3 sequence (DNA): TGTGCCACCAGCTTACAGATGACAGGCACCGGGGAGCTGTTTTTT. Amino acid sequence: CATSLQMTGTGELFF.